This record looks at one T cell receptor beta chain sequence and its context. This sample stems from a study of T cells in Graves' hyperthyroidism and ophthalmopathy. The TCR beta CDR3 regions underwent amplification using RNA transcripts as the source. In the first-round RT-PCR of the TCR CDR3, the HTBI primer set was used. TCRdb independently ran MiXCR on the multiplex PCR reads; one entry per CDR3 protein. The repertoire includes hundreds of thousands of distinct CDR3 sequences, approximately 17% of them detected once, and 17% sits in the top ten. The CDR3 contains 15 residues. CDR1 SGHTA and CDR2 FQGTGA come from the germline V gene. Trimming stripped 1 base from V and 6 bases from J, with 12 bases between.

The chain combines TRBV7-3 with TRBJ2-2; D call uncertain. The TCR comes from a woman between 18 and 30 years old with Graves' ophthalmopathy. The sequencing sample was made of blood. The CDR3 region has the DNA TGTGCCAGCAGCTTAATCTTGGGTAGTCCCGGGGAGCTGTTTTTT. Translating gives CASSLILGSPGELFF.